This T cell receptor (beta chain) is drawn from a study of cytomegalovirus exposure and HLA in healthy donors. The CDR3 covers 15 residues. From germline, CDR1 is LNHDA and CDR2 SQIVND (reference sequence). The V and J ends lost 1 base and 4 bases, in that order; junction bases with no gene match: 3. Points from the study as a whole: Prior analysis indicated that the majority of TCR beta V segments exhibited productivity approximately 87% or approximately 30% of the time. Accurate prediction of most subjects' HLA-A and HLA-B alleles from TCR beta sequences was reported. An observed cluster of highly shared sequence variants was recorded as a likely sequencing artifact.

Donors likely had unrecorded immune exposures despite being nominally healthy when sampled. The PCR used 60 Vbeta and 13 Jbeta primers. TCRdb's table, derived via immunoSEQ multiplex PCR, lists solely in-frame clones and lacks some. The sample's table shows about 62,000 clones. As regards this clone: Its matching antigen is unknown.

Sequencing was performed on PBMCs. The chain carries TRBV19 and TRBJ2-1; 8 nucleotides align to TRBD2. This sequence was found in a man under 40 in good health and CMV-seropositive. The CDR3 DNA reads as TGTGCCAGTAGTATAGCTAGCGGGCCGTACAATGAGCAGTTCTTC. Its protein product is CASSIASGPYNEQFF.